One and the same sample provided the 32 T cell receptor beta chains below, sequenced in a study of type 1 and type 2 diabetes patients (dated by TCRdb to 2015 to 2016). TCRdb shows the sequencer as Illumina MiSeq. Genomic DNA from sorted T cell subsets served as template for TCRbeta CDR3 amplification. The TCRbeta CDR3 region was amplified by multiplex PCR using 30 forward and 13 reverse primers. TCRdb reprocessed the public reads (quality trimming at Q25 with fastp, clone calling with MiXCR) and kept in-frame beta chains. Every entry covers one CDR3 protein and lists the most common genes and DNA from its rows. This sample has under 300,000 distinct CDR3 sequences in its table, and 45% to 60% of those were observed once. Approximately 15% of the sample goes to the ten largest clones. Sample: peripheral blood mononuclear cells (PBMCs). These receptors all come from a man between 18 and 29 years old with type 2 diabetes.

This chain joins TRBV7-6 and TRBJ1-4, with 9 bases that match TRBD1. Germline values: CDR1 SGHVS, CDR2 FNYEAQ. V dropped 4 bases and J dropped 7; count of bases not matched to a gene: 7. The CDR3 is 15 amino acids. This chain's CDR3 is CASSSNTGGGEKLFF. Written as DNA, the CDR3 is TGTGCCAGCAGCTCAAACACAGGGGGCGGTGAAAAACTGTTTTTT.

A few counts support this clonotype. CDR3 bases: TGTGCCAGTAGTATTAAACTGAGCCTCCAAGAGACCCAGTACTTC. Translating gives CASSIKLSLQETQYF. The chain employs TRBV19 and TRBJ2-5; D call uncertain. Between the trimmed V and J ends, which lost 3 bases and 1 base, there was a span of 12 bases. CDR1 LNHDA and CDR2 SQIVND come from the germline V gene (reference sequence). This CDR3 region has 15 residues. Using reference TRBV19 and TRBJ2-5 for the parts outside the CDR3, the full variable domain is DGGITQSPKYLFRKEGQNVTLSCEQNLNHDAMYWYRQDPGQGLRLIYYSQIVNDFQKGDIAEGYSVSREKKESFPLTVTSAQKNPTAFYLCASSIKLSLQETQYFGPGTRLLVL.

This clonotype turned up a few times. The CDR3, as DNA: TGTGCCAGCAGTTTAGTTCAGCTCTACGAGCAGTACTTC. It yields the protein CASSLVQLYEQYF. V is TRBV12-3 or TRBV12-4 and J is TRBJ2-7, with D unclear. The germline V and J ends were trimmed by 1 base and 3 bases, with 7 bases remaining between them. The CDR3 is 13 residues long.

V and J are TRBV12-3 or TRBV12-4 and TRBJ2-1; 9 nucleotides agree with TRBD1. Unmatched junction bases numbered 11, after V lost 6 bases and J lost 5 bases. The CDR3 is 16 residues long. This CDR3 reads CASRPPGTGINNEQFF. CDR3 DNA sequence: TGTGCCAGCAGACCTCCCGGGACAGGGATTAACAATGAGCAGTTCTTC.

This chain connects TRBV30 to TRBJ1-2; D not certain. The CDR3 is made up of 18 amino acids. CDR1 is GTSNPN and CDR2 is SVGIG in the germline V gene (reference sequence). V was trimmed by 0 bases and J by 0 bases, leaving 20 bases between them. The CDR3 region is CAWSVQGRQAGANYGYTF. In DNA form, the CDR3 reads TGTGCCTGGAGTGTACAAGGGCGGCAGGCGGGAGCTAACTATGGCTACACCTTC.

The chain couples TRBV12-3 or TRBV12-4 to TRBJ2-7, with TRBD1 matching 11 bases. CDR3 size: 16 residues. After removal of 4 bases from V and 5 bases from J, the junction contained 10 bases not matched to a gene. CDR3 in DNA: TGTGCCAGCAGTTCAGGGTCTGGACAGGGGGCCGACGAGCAGTACTTC. It yields the protein CASSSGSGQGADEQYF.

Comments on this clonotype: One end of the junction is discordant with germline, which a read error may explain. The gene calls are TRBV10-1 and TRBJ2-3, with D tentatively TRBD1 or TRBD2 (5 bases each). The V gene's germline CDR1 is WNHNN and CDR2 SYGVQD (reference sequence). The CDR3 has 17 amino acids. The CDR3 bases are TGTGCCAGCAGTTCAGCCTTCCGGGACCCAAGCACAGATACGCAGTATTTT. It encodes CASSSAFRDPSTDTQYF.

V is TRBV27 and J is TRBJ1-6; D is unresolved. CDR3 length: 14 residues. Trimming took off 0 bases at V and 10 bases at J, with 10 bases between the two ends. In germline, CDR1 is MNHEY, CDR2 SMNVEV (reference sequence). Written as DNA, the CDR3 is TGTGCCAGCAGTTTATCGAGCAGGTTGTCACCCCTCCACTTT. Amino acid sequence: CASSLSSRLSPLHF.

In its sample, this clonotype was seen a few times. The chain is built from TRBV6-6 and TRBJ2-7; 9 bases are shared with TRBD2. The V gene's germline CDR1 is MNHNY and CDR2 SVGAGI (reference sequence). The V gene end was trimmed by 10 bases and the J gene end by 3 bases; junction bases not matched to a gene: 4. The CDR3 is made up of 12 amino acids. Here the CDR3 DNA reads TGTGCCATTCGCGGGAGGGACTACGAGCAGTACTTC. Its protein is CAIRGRDYEQYF.

The chain couples TRBV6-6 to TRBJ1-2; D gene ambiguous. V lost 5 bases, J lost 4 bases, and 14 bases lay in between. The CDR3 totals 14 residues. Germline V gives CDR1 MNHNY, CDR2 SVGAGI (reference sequence). CDR3 protein: CASSELGSVYGYTF. CDR3 nucleotide sequence: TGTGCCAGCAGTGAACTTGGCTCAGTCTATGGCTACACCTTC.

The rearrangement links TRBV20-1 to TRBJ2-1; D might be TRBD1 (6 bases). CDR1 is DFQATT and CDR2 is SNEGSKA in the germline V gene (reference sequence). The CDR3 length is 15 residues. Trimming took 6 bases from V and 4 from J, leaving 19 bases between them. The CDR3 nucleotides read TGCAGTGCCCCATACGGACAGCATAGTTACAATGAGCAGTTCTTC. Translation: CSAPYGQHSYNEQFF.

The rearrangement joins TRBV9 to TRBJ2-6; possibly TRBD1 for D (5 bases). V dropped 0 bases and J dropped 0 bases, with 13 bases sitting between them. CDR1 is SGDLS, CDR2 YYNGEE, per germline. The CDR3 is 18 residues long. The CDR3 DNA is TGTGCCAGCAGCGTAGGTCCGACAGTGAGCTCTGGGGCCAACGTCCTGACTTTC. Translated, it gives CASSVGPTVSSGANVLTF.

This clonotype showed up just a few times. The rearrangement uses TRBV19 and TRBJ1-6; no reliable D call. Trimming took off 3 bases at V and 9 bases at J, with 15 bases between the two ends. The CDR3 covers 15 residues. CDR1 and CDR2 from the germline V gene are LNHDA and SQIVND (reference sequence). The CDR3 reads CASSIRGALGSPLHF. CDR3 DNA: TGTGCCAGTAGTATCAGAGGCGCCCTCGGTTCACCCCTCCACTTT.

The rearrangement uses TRBV3-1 and TRBJ2-7; D uncertain. Germline CDR1 reads LGHDT; CDR2 reads YNNKEL (reference sequence). V lost 0 bases to trimming and J lost 0 bases, with 9 bases between them. The CDR3 totals 15 residues. The CDR3 reads CASSQEAAPSYEQYF. The CDR3 coding sequence is TGTGCCAGCAGCCAAGAGGCAGCCCCCTCCTACGAGCAGTACTTC.

This clonotype was counted a few times. The CDR3, as DNA: TGTGCCAGCAGTCTCTATGATCCCTCAGTCTTCGGGCGCTACGAGCAGTACTTC. This sequence encodes CASSLYDPSVFGRYEQYF. The chain has TRBV27 and TRBJ2-7, with D unresolved. The germline V gene has CDR1 MNHEY and CDR2 SMNVEV (reference sequence). With 5 bases removed from V and 3 bases from J, the gap between germline ends came to 26 bases. The CDR3 extends over 18 amino acids.

This chain connects TRBV7-2 to TRBJ1-2, with TRBD1 matching over 7 bases. Germline values: CDR1 SGHTA, CDR2 FQGNSA. After removal of 5 bases from V and 9 bases from J, the junction contained 9 bases not matched to a gene. This CDR3 is 13 amino acids long. CDR3 DNA: TGTGCCAGCAGCCCGGACAGGATCGATCGCTACACCTTC. This gives the protein CASSPDRIDRYTF.

This clonotype appeared a single time. The chain combines TRBV9 with TRBJ2-3; perhaps TRBD2 as D (5 bases). Deletions cut 3 bases from V and 2 bases from J, with 10 bases between. CDR1 and CDR2 from the germline V gene are SGDLS and YYNGEE. The CDR3 spans 14 residues. The CDR3 region has the DNA TGTGCCAGCAGCGGAAGCGGCCACACAGATACGCAGTATTTT. Amino acid sequence: CASSGSGHTDTQYF.

Ten or more counts support this clonotype. The chain uses TRBV6-4 and TRBJ2-7; D not certain. Germline loops: CDR1 MRHNA, CDR2 SNTAGT. V was shortened by 6 bases and J by 2 bases, with 5 bases between the two germline ends. CDR3 size: 11 residues. CDR3 residues: CASSSTYEQYF. In nucleotides, the CDR3 is TGTGCCAGCAGCTCGACCTACGAGCAGTACTTC.

This clonotype showed up just a few times. The chain is built from TRBV7-2 and TRBJ2-1; TRBD2 matches at 13 bases. The CDR3 contains 19 residues. Unmatched junction bases numbered 17, after V lost 9 bases and J lost 3 bases. Germline assignment: CDR1 SGHTA and CDR2 FQGNSA. CDR3 protein: CASSQRPGLAGSFYNEQFF. Written as DNA, the CDR3 is TGTGCCAGTAGCCAAAGACCGGGACTAGCGGGATCTTTCTACAATGAGCAGTTCTTC.

This clonotype showed up just a few times. The V gene is TRBV7-6, the J gene TRBJ2-2, with 9 positions matching TRBD2. CDR3 length: 16 residues. J was trimmed by 3 bases and V by 5 bases; bases with no gene match: 7. Germline CDR1 SGHVS, CDR2 FNYEAQ. CDR3 loop: CASSTSGGLYTGELFF. CDR3 sequence (DNA): TGTGCCAGCAGCACCAGCGGGGGGCTATACACCGGGGAGCTGTTTTTT.

This clonotype came up a few times. This sequence joins TRBV7-6 and TRBJ2-7; no definite D call. CDR3 length: 13 residues. The germline V gene encodes CDR1 SGHVS and CDR2 FNYEAQ. Trimming pared 5 bases from V and 2 bases from J, leaving 10 bases between. This CDR3 is CASSPGEAYEQYF. CDR3 coding DNA: TGTGCCAGCAGCCCCGGTGAGGCCTACGAGCAGTACTTC.

As to this clonotype: Sequence at one end of the junction differs from germline and may be a read error. The V call is TRBV7-9, the J call TRBJ2-5; D tentatively reads TRBD1 or TRBD2 (6 bases each). Germline CDR1 SEHNR, CDR2 FQNEAQ (reference sequence). The CDR3 runs to 15 residues. CDR3 coding DNA: TGTGCCAGCAGCTTGTTAGGGGGAGGCCAAGGGACCCAGTACTTC. Its translation is CASSLLGGGQGTQYF. Combining the CDR3 with reference TRBV7-9 and TRBJ2-5 gives the whole variable domain DTGVSQNPRHKITKRGQNVTFRCDPISEHNRLYWYRQTLGQGPEFLTYFQNEAQLEKSRLLSDRFSAERPKGSFSTLEIQRTEQGDSAMYLCASSLLGGGQGTQYFGPGTRLLVL.

The chain joins TRBV20-1 to TRBJ2-5, with 7 bases matching TRBD2. J gave up 5 bases and V 2 bases, and 8 bases lay outside the gene matches. Germline CDR1 reads DFQATT; CDR2 reads SNEGSKA (reference sequence). This CDR3 is built from 14 residues. The CDR3 nucleotides read TGCAGTGCTAGAAAACCGGGACTACAGGAGACCCAGTACTTC. This encodes CSARKPGLQETQYF.

This clonotype has a handful of counts. V gene TRBV20-1 combines with J gene TRBJ1-5, with D possibly being TRBD1 (6 bases). V lost 5 bases and J 11 bases, leaving 19 bases between the germline ends. Germline CDR1 and CDR2: DFQATT and SNEGSKA (reference sequence). This CDR3 region has 13 residues. The DNA of the CDR3 is TGCAGTGCTCCTCAGGGAACCAGGGGAGCCCAGCATTTT. This translates into CSAPQGTRGAQHF.

This chain joins TRBV12-3 or TRBV12-4 and TRBJ2-6, with 8 bases fitting TRBD1. The CDR3 is 18 amino acids. J lost 0 bases, V lost 3 bases, and 7 bases had no gene match. The CDR3 DNA follows: TGTGCCAGCAGTTTGGAGGCAGGGGGCTTCTCTGGGGCCAACGTCCTGACTTTC. It is translated as CASSLEAGGFSGANVLTF.

This clonotype was found many times. The chain has TRBV7-3 and TRBJ2-7; possibly TRBD1 for D (6 bases). V shed 4 bases and J shed 3 bases, with 10 bases lying between them. Germline CDR1 is SGHTA and CDR2 is FQGTGA. This CDR3 is built from 13 residues. The CDR3 DNA sequence: TGTGCCAGCAGCTGGGGACAAGGCTACGAGCAGTACTTC. It translates to CASSWGQGYEQYF.

This sequence joins TRBV18 and TRBJ1-2; 7 bases align to TRBD1. The CDR3 covers 14 residues. J gave up 4 bases and V 2 bases, and 4 bases lay outside the gene matches. Germline assignment: CDR1 KGHSH and CDR2 LQKENI. The CDR3 DNA is TGTGCCAGCTCACCAAACAGGGGAGGCTATGGCTACACCTTC. This codes for CASSPNRGGYGYTF. Full variable domain (missing parts from reference TRBV18 and TRBJ1-2): NAGVMQNPRHLVRRRGQEARLRCSPMKGHSHVYWYRQLPEEGLKFMVYLQKENIIDESGMPKERFSAEFPKEGPSILRIQQVVRGDSAAYFCASSPNRGGYGYTFGSGTRLTVV.

The V call is TRBV28, the J call TRBJ2-7; 8 nucleotides agree with TRBD2. The germline gives CDR1 MDHEN, CDR2 SYDVKM. This CDR3 is built from 14 residues. The V segment lost 6 bases and the J segment 6 bases; nucleotides outside the gene matches: 10. CDR3 DNA: TGTGCCAGCAGCCCTAGCGGGCCCCTGGGCGAGCAGTACTTC. This sequence encodes CASSPSGPLGEQYF. Based on the CDR3 plus reference TRBV28 and TRBJ2-7, the full variable domain is DVKVTQSSRYLVKRTGEKVFLECVQDMDHENMFWYRQDPGLGLRLIYFSYDVKMKEKGDIPEGYSVSREKKERFSLILESASTNQTSMYLCASSPSGPLGEQYFGPGTRLTVT.

V usage is TRBV7-2 and J usage is TRBJ1-5, with D unclear. The V end lost 6 bases, the J end lost 6 bases, and 9 bases lay between the germline ends. CDR3 length equals 12 residues. Germline values: CDR1 SGHTA, CDR2 FQGNSA. CDR3 coding DNA: TGTGCCAGCAGTTTGGGAGGTCAGCCCCAGCATTTT. Protein sequence: CASSLGGQPQHF.

The CDR3 protein is CSVEADTGELFF. The CDR3 DNA follows: TGCAGCGTTGAAGCGGACACCGGGGAGCTGTTTTTT. V is TRBV29-1 and J is TRBJ2-2; D uncertain. Trimming removed 1 base from V and 3 bases from J, with 3 bases in between. Germline V lookup: CDR1 SQVTM, CDR2 ANQGSEA. This CDR3 has 12 residues.

With respect to this clonotype: This may stem from a read error, because a much larger clone lies one nucleotide away. This likely comes from a read error, as the CDR3 has no conserved phenylalanine or tryptophan at its end. J is TRBJ2-6 and V is TRBV2; D remains unclear. The CDR3 runs 15 residues. CDR1 and CDR2 (germline): SNHLY, FYNNEI. V shed 4 bases and J shed 0 bases, with 7 bases lying between them. The CDR3 loop reads CASSVSTSGANVLTL. CDR3 DNA sequence: TGTGCCAGCAGTGTGTCGACCTCTGGGGCCAACGTCCTGACTCTC.

This clonotype is a singleton in its sample. The gene calls are TRBV10-3 and TRBJ2-1; D is undetermined. Germline CDR1 reads ENHRY; CDR2 reads SYGVKD. CDR3 length: 17 residues. V was trimmed by 2 bases and J by 0 bases, leaving 14 bases between them. The CDR3 DNA is TGTGCCATCAGTGAGCGGACGGCGAGAGACTCCTACAATGAGCAGTTCTTC. Its translation is CAISERTARDSYNEQFF.